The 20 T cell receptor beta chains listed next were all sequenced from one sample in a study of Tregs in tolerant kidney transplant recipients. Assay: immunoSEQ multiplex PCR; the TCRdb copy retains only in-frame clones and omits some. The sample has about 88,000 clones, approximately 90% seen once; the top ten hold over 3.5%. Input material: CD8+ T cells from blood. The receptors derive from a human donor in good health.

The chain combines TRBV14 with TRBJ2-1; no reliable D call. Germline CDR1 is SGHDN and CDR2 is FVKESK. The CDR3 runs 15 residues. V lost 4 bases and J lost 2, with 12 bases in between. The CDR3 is CASSLRVVTYNEQFF. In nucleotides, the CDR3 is TGTGCCAGCAGCCTACGAGTTGTTACCTACAATGAGCAGTTCTTC.

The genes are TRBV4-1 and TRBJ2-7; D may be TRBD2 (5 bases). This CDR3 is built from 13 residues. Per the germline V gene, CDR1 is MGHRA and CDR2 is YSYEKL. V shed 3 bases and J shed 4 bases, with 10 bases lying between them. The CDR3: CASSHGEGYEQYF. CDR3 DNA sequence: TGCGCCAGCAGCCACGGGGAAGGGTACGAGCAGTACTTC.

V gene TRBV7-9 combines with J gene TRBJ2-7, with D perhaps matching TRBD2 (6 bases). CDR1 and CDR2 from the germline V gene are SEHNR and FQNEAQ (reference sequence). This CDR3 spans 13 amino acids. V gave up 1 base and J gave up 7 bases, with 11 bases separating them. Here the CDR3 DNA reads TGTGCCAGCAGCTTAGACCGGAGGGATGAGCAGTACTTC. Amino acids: CASSLDRRDEQYF.

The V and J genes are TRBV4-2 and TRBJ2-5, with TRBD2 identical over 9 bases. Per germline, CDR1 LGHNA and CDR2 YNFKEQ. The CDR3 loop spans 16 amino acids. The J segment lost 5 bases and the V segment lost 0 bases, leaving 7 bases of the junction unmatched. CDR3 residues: CASSQEGSGSQETQYF. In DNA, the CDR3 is TGTGCCAGCAGCCAAGAAGGTAGCGGGAGTCAGGAGACCCAGTACTTC.

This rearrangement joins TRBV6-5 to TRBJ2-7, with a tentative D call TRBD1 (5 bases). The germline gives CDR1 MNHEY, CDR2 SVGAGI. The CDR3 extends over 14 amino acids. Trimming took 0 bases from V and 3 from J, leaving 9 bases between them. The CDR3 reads CASSYSGAGYEQYF. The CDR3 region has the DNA TGTGCCAGCAGTTACTCAGGGGCCGGCTACGAGCAGTACTTC.

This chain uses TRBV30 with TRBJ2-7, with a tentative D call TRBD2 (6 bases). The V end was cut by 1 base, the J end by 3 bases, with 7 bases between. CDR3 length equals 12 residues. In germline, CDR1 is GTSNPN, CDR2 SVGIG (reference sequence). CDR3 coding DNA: TGTGCCTGGAGTGCCGGGGGCTACGAGCAGTACTTC. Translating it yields CAWSAGGYEQYF.

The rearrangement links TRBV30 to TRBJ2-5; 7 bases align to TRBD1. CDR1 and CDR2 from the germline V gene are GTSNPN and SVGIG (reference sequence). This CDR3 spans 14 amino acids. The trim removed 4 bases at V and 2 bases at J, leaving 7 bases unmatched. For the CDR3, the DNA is TGTGCCTGGACCAAGGGACAGCAACAAGAGACCCAGTACTTC. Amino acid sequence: CAWTKGQQQETQYF.

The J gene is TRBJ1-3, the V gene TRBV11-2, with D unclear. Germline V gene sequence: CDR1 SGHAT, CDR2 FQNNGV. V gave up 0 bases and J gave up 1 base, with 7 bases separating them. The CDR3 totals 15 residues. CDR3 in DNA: TGTGCCAGCAGCTTAGATCGTGATTCTGGAAACACCATATATTTT. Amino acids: CASSLDRDSGNTIYF. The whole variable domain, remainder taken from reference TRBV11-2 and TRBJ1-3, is EAGVAQSPRYKIIEKRQSVAFWCNPISGHATLYWYQQILGQGPKLLIQFQNNGVVDDSQLPKDRFSAERLKGVDSTLKIQPAKLEDSAVYLCASSLDRDSGNTIYFGEGSWLTVV.

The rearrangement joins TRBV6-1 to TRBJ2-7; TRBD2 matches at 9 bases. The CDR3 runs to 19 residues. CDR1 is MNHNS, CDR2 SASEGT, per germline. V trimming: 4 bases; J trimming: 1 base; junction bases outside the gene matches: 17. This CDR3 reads CASSATPGTSLHISYEQYF. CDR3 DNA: TGTGCCAGCAGTGCTACTCCCGGGACTAGCCTCCACATTTCCTACGAGCAGTACTTC.

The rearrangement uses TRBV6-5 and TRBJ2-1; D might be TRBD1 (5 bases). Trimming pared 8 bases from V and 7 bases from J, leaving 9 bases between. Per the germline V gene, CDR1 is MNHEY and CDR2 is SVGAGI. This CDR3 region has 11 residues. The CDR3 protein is CASVTGNEQFF. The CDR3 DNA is TGTGCCAGCGTCACAGGAAATGAGCAGTTCTTC.

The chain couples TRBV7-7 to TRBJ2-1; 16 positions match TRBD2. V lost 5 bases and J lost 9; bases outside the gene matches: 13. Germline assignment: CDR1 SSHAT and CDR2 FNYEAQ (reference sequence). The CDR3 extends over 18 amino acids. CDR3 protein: CASSLGTSGRARPIEQFF. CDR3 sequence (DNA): TGTGCCAGCAGCCTCGGGACTAGCGGGAGGGCCCGTCCCATTGAGCAGTTCTTC.

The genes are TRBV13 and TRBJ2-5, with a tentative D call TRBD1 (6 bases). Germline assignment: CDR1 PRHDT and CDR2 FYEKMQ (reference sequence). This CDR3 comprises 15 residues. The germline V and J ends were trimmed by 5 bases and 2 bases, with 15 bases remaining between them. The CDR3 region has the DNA TGTGCCAGCAGCCATACAGGGTTAGGTCAAGAGACCCAGTACTTC. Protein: CASSHTGLGQETQYF. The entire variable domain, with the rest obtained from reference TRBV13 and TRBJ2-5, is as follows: AAGVIQSPRHLIKEKRETATLKCYPIPRHDTVYWYQQGPGQDPQFLISFYEKMQSDKGSIPDRFSAQQFSDYHSELNMSSLELGDSALYFCASSHTGLGQETQYFGPGTRLLVL.

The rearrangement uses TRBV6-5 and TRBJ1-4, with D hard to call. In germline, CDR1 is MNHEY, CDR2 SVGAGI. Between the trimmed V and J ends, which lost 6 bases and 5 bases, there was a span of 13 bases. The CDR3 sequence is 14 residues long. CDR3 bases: TGTGCCAGCAGCCGGGAGGCGCCGAATGAAAAACTGTTTTTT. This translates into CASSREAPNEKLFF.

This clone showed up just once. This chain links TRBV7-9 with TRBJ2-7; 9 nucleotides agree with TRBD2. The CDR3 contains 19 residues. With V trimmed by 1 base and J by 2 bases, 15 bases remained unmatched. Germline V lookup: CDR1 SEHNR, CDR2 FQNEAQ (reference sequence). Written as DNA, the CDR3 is TGTGCCAGCAGCTTAGACAGGGATGGGGCTAGCGGGAAACCCTACGAGCAGTACTTC. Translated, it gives CASSLDRDGASGKPYEQYF.

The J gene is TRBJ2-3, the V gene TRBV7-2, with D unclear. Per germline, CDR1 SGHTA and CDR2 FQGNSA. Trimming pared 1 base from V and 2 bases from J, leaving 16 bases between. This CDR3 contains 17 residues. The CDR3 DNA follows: TGTGCCAGCAGCTTAGATAGATACTCTGGGGACACAGATACGCAGTATTTT. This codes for CASSLDRYSGDTDTQYF.

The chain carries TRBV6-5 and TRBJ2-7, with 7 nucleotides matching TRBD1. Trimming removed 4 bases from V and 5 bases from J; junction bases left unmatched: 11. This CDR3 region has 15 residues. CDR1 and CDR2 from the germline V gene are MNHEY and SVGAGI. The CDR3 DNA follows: TGTGCCAGCAGTTTAGAGGGGGCTGAGTCGGACGAGCAGTACTTC. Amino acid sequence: CASSLEGAESDEQYF.

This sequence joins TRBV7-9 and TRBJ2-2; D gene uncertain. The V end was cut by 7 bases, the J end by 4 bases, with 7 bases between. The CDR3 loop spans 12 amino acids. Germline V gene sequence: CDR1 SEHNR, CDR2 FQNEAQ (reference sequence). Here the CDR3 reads CASIYGTGELFF. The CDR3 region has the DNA TGTGCCAGCATCTATGGCACCGGGGAGCTGTTTTTT.

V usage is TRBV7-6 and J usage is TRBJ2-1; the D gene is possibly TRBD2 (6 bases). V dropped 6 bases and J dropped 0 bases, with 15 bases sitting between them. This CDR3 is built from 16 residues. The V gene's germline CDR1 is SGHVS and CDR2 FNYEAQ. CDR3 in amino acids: CASSIRSGSSYNEQFF. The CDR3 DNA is TGTGCCAGCAGTATCCGTAGCGGAAGCTCCTACAATGAGCAGTTCTTC. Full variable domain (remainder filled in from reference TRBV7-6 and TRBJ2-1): GAGVSQSPRYKVTKRGQDVALRCDPISGHVSLYWYRQALGQGPEFLTYFNYEAQQDKSGLPNDRFSAERPEGSISTLTIQRTEQRDSAMYRCASSIRSGSSYNEQFFGPGTRLTVL.

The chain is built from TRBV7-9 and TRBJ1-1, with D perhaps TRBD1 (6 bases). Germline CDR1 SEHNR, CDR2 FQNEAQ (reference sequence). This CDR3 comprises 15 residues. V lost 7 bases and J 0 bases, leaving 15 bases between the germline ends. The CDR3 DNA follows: TGTGCCAGCACCTCACGAGGACAGCTGAACACTGAAGCTTTCTTT. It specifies CASTSRGQLNTEAFF.

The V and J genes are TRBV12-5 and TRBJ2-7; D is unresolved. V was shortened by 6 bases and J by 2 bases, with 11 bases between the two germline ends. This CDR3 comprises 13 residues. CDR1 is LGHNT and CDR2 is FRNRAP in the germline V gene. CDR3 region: CASGWTLTYEQYF. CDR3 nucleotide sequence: TGTGCTAGTGGGTGGACGCTTACCTACGAGCAGTACTTC.